This T cell receptor beta chain was retrieved from a study of blood T cell repertoires in COVID-19 (dated by TCRdb to 2020 to 2022). With regard to the full study: Samples covering the acute and convalescent phases of COVID-19 were provided by collaborators in the United States, Italy and Spain. The repertoires were made available in a free public database intended to serve as a resource for research on the immune response to SARS-CoV-2. The material from the prospective study consisted of cDNA or gDNA derived from T cells, B-cell-depleted T cells, or PBMCs. Samples came from the ongoing ImmuneRACE study (first 160 participants) plus 1,254 subjects from 6 global collaborators. Where HLA class I and class II types were available, the types were taken from metadata supplied by the sample provider, not from assay-based typing. The dataset comprised deeply sampled blood TCRbeta repertoires from subjects exposed to, actively infected with, or recovered from COVID-19. Sample metadata almost always included a de-identified subject ID, COVID-19 status, age in years and sex.

The full study reports these points: The quantity of clinical and demographic metadata differed by source and by participant and was supplied without curation.

Enrolling through a virtual design, the prospective study's participants ranged in age from roughly 18 to 89 years and lived across roughly 23 United States geographic areas. Cohort assignment in the prospective study relied on participant-reported clinical history from a screening survey and a study questionnaire. ImmuneRACE Cohort 3 recovered participants were defined by two consecutive negative NP/OP PCR tests, healthcare professional clearance, or symptom resolution. Mobile phlebotomists in the prospective study collected whole blood, serum and a nasopharyngeal or oropharyngeal swab from every participant. Prospective study participants could optionally give additional blood draws and questionnaires over a roughly 2-month period. Before DNA extraction, blood samples from the prospective study were shipped at room temperature or frozen. TCRbeta CDR3 regions were amplified from genomic DNA using the immunoSEQ Assay, a bias-controlled multiplex PCR. As for the authors' bioinformatics: The number of nucleated cells in each sample was estimated by amplification of reference gene primers within the assay. Sequence reads were collapsed and filtered to measure the absolute abundance of every unique TCRbeta CDR3 rearrangement. For each sample, productive Simpson clonality was calculated as the square root of Simpson's diversity index across productive rearrangements. TCRdb's version of the immuneACCESS table is confined to in-frame rearrangements and falls short of the full clone set. An unresolved V gene accounts for under half of the shortfall where checked; the remainder is of unknown origin. V, J and clone size were drawn from that table, and D and trimming were deduced from the DNA. The sample table lists about 380,000 clones, 88% of them with a count of one. The top ten hold 1.2% of the sample.

A remark on this clone: Its antigen is still unknown. Qualities for individual bases were not recorded, and no much larger clone is one base off.

The sample consisted of PBMCs or T cells enriched from blood (not recorded which). The receptor's source is a woman between 18 and 29 years old who had recovered from COVID-19.

The DNA sequence is given as TGTGCCAGTAGTCCGTGGCAGGGTTCCAACTATGGCTACACCTTC. Its protein product is CASSPWQGSNYGYTF. This receptor chain uses TRBV19 and TRBJ1-2, and perhaps TRBD1 as D gene, on 5 matching bases. V is cut by 5 bases and J by 2 bases, and the space between the germline ends is 15 bases. From the germline V gene (reference sequence), CDR1 is LNHDA and CDR2 is SQIVND. The CDR3 starts with the cysteine, ends with the phenylalanine, and has 15 residues. CDR3 DNA is the only sequence kept; it has 45 bases, read in frame from the first base.